This TCR beta chain was retrieved from a study of CXCR3-negative and CXCR3-positive naive CD8 T cells. Findings and limits, study-wide: Fresh PBMCs went into most assays, and CXCR3 expression partly declined after cryopreservation. Naive subsets had comparable surface CD5; TCR strength was inferred from TRB CDR3 properties. Each naive subset displayed comparably high diversity, whereas memory CD8+ cells displayed much lower diversity. TRB CDR3s of CXCR3-positive naive cells were more hydrophobic than those of CXCR3-negative naive cells.

In the case of this clonotype: Its antigen is unknown.

With 290,000 or so cells each, the CD8+ T cell subsets were individually sorted in triplicate. Each TRB cDNA library was prepared by 5' RACE (with UMI labels). TCRdb reprocessed the 5' RACE reads; each CDR3 protein has one entry and no DNA is given. The data include some 68,000 distinct CDR3 sequences; the top ten clones carry 4% to 5.5%. This receptor was taken from a human donor in good health. Some clones in this sample may be carry-over from other donors' samples. The sequenced material came from naive CXCR3+ CD8+ T cells from blood. The subset is: CD45RO-CCR7+CD27+CD95- naive CD8+ T cells expressing CXCR3 (TNR3+).

CDR3 protein: CASSLVHRDNSPLHF. This chain joins TRBV28 and TRBJ1-6. This CDR3 comprises 15 residues. CDR1 is MDHEN and CDR2 is SYDVKM in the germline V gene.